Below, 13 T cell receptor beta chains from the same sample are listed, as sequenced in a study of blood T cell repertoires in COVID-19. Some clones are missing from TCRdb's copy, which holds only in-frame ones; the method was immunoSEQ multiplex PCR. Among fewer than 200,000 clones, approximately 86% were seen once, and the ten largest hold 3% to 4.5%. Sequencing input: peripheral blood. These receptors all come from a woman aged 55-75 years who had recovered from COVID-19.

CDR3: CASSEVADNQPQHF. CDR3 sequence (DNA): TGTGCCAGCAGTGAGGTGGCAGACAATCAGCCCCAGCATTTT. The J gene is TRBJ1-5, the V gene TRBV2; D is unresolved. CDR3 size: 14 residues. V lost 3 bases to trimming and J lost 3 bases, with 9 bases between them. The germline gives CDR1 SNHLY, CDR2 FYNNEI.

The rearrangement uses TRBV28 and TRBJ2-3; possible D gene TRBD1, 5 bases. This CDR3 is 14 amino acids long. The ends were cut back, 5 bases at V and 2 bases at J, with 11 bases in the middle. Looked up from germline, CDR1 is MDHEN and CDR2 is SYDVKM. CDR3 nucleotide sequence: TGTGCCAGCAGTATTCTGGACAACACAGATACGCAGTATTTT. Protein: CASSILDNTDTQYF.

This chain connects TRBV10-3 to TRBJ2-4; D ambiguous. Trimming cost V 0 bases and J 10 bases, with 13 bases left between them. This CDR3 region has 14 residues. Germline V gene lookup returns CDR1 ENHRY and CDR2 SYGVKD. CDR3 coding DNA: TGTGCCATCAGTGAGTCCTTCGGAGAACGGATTCAGTACTTC. This translates into CAISESFGERIQYF.

The chain is built from TRBV6-2 or TRBV6-3 and TRBJ1-1; 9 nucleotides match TRBD1. The CDR3 is 17 residues long. Germline V gene lookup returns CDR1 MNHEY and CDR2 SVGEGT. With V trimmed by 0 bases and J by 3 bases, 8 bases remained unmatched. CDR3 loop: CASSYSFTGTGYTEAFF. In nucleotides, the CDR3 is TGTGCCAGCAGTTACTCCTTCACCGGGACAGGGTACACTGAAGCTTTCTTT.

CDR3 amino acids: CASSLHSPEDGYTF. CDR3 nucleotides: TGTGCCAGCAGTTTACACTCCCCTGAGGATGGCTACACCTTC. The chain links TRBV28 to TRBJ1-2; D is ambiguous. The CDR3 is made up of 14 amino acids. Germline V gene lookup returns CDR1 MDHEN and CDR2 SYDVKM. The V end was cut by 2 bases, the J end by 6 bases, with 13 bases between.

DNA for the CDR3: TGTGCCAGCGGAAGCGGGGGGCTTCCCTACGAGCAGTACTTC. Translating gives CASGSGGLPYEQYF. This chain uses TRBV2 with TRBJ2-7, with 9 positions matching TRBD2. The CDR3 totals 14 residues. Germline loops: CDR1 SNHLY, CDR2 FYNNEI. V dropped 8 bases and J dropped 2; count of bases not matched to a gene: 7.

The chain joins TRBV14 to TRBJ2-7, with 8 bases fitting TRBD2. The V segment lost 1 base and the J segment 4 bases; nucleotides outside the gene matches: 6. The CDR3 covers 15 residues. Looked up from germline, CDR1 is SGHDN and CDR2 is FVKESK. For the CDR3, the DNA is TGTGCCAGCAGCCAAGGGATAGCGGGGTTGTACGAGCAGTACTTC. Amino acid sequence: CASSQGIAGLYEQYF.

In its sample, this clone was seen once. The CDR3 protein is CASSVDGHPSYEQYF. In DNA, the CDR3 is TGTGCCAGCAGCGTAGATGGACATCCATCCTACGAGCAGTACTTC. This chain uses TRBV9 with TRBJ2-7; D perhaps matches TRBD1 (5 bases). Trimming took 0 bases from V and 1 from J, leaving 11 bases between them. CDR1 and CDR2 from the germline V gene are SGDLS and YYNGEE. The CDR3 loop spans 15 amino acids.

The chain couples TRBV5-1 to TRBJ1-1; no clear D gene. Germline CDR1 reads SGHRS; CDR2 reads YFSETQ. CDR3 size: 13 residues. Trimming removed 0 bases at V and 4 bases at J, with 7 bases between. CDR3 coding DNA: TGCGCCAGCAGCTTGGGACTTATCACTGAAGCTTTCTTT. This translates into CASSLGLITEAFF.

This chain connects TRBV5-4 to TRBJ2-7; 8 bases match TRBD1. V shed 6 bases, J shed 2 bases, and the junction held 10 bases outside the gene matches. Per the germline V gene, CDR1 is SGHNT and CDR2 is YYREEE (reference sequence). CDR3 length: 15 residues. The CDR3 DNA follows: TGTGCCAGCACCGTGGGACAGGCCACACCCTACGAGCAGTACTTC. Its translation: CASTVGQATPYEQYF.

The V and J genes are TRBV6-2 or TRBV6-3 and TRBJ1-6, with 7 bases matching TRBD1. The CDR3 runs to 15 residues. V shed 4 bases, J shed 6 bases, and the junction held 6 bases outside the gene matches. CDR1 is MNHEY and CDR2 is SVGEGT in the germline V gene. CDR3 residues: CASSSWDSVNSPLHF. The CDR3 nucleotides read TGTGCCAGCAGTTCATGGGACAGTGTTAATTCACCCCTCCACTTT.

The chain employs TRBV25-1 and TRBJ1-1, with D perhaps matching TRBD1 (5 bases). The CDR3 totals 14 residues. The germline V gene has CDR1 MGHDK and CDR2 SYGVNS. Trimming removed 5 bases at V and 0 bases at J, with 10 bases between. For the CDR3, the DNA is TGTGCCAGCAGTCCAGGGCTCATGAACACTGAAGCTTTCTTT. Translation: CASSPGLMNTEAFF.

The V and J genes are TRBV4-1 and TRBJ2-7, with D uncertain. The CDR3 loop spans 14 amino acids. Per the germline V gene, CDR1 is MGHRA and CDR2 is YSYEKL. V was trimmed by 1 base and J by 1 base, leaving 8 bases between them. This CDR3 is CASSQAQNSYEQYF. CDR3 DNA sequence: TGCGCCAGCAGCCAAGCGCAGAATTCCTACGAGCAGTACTTC.